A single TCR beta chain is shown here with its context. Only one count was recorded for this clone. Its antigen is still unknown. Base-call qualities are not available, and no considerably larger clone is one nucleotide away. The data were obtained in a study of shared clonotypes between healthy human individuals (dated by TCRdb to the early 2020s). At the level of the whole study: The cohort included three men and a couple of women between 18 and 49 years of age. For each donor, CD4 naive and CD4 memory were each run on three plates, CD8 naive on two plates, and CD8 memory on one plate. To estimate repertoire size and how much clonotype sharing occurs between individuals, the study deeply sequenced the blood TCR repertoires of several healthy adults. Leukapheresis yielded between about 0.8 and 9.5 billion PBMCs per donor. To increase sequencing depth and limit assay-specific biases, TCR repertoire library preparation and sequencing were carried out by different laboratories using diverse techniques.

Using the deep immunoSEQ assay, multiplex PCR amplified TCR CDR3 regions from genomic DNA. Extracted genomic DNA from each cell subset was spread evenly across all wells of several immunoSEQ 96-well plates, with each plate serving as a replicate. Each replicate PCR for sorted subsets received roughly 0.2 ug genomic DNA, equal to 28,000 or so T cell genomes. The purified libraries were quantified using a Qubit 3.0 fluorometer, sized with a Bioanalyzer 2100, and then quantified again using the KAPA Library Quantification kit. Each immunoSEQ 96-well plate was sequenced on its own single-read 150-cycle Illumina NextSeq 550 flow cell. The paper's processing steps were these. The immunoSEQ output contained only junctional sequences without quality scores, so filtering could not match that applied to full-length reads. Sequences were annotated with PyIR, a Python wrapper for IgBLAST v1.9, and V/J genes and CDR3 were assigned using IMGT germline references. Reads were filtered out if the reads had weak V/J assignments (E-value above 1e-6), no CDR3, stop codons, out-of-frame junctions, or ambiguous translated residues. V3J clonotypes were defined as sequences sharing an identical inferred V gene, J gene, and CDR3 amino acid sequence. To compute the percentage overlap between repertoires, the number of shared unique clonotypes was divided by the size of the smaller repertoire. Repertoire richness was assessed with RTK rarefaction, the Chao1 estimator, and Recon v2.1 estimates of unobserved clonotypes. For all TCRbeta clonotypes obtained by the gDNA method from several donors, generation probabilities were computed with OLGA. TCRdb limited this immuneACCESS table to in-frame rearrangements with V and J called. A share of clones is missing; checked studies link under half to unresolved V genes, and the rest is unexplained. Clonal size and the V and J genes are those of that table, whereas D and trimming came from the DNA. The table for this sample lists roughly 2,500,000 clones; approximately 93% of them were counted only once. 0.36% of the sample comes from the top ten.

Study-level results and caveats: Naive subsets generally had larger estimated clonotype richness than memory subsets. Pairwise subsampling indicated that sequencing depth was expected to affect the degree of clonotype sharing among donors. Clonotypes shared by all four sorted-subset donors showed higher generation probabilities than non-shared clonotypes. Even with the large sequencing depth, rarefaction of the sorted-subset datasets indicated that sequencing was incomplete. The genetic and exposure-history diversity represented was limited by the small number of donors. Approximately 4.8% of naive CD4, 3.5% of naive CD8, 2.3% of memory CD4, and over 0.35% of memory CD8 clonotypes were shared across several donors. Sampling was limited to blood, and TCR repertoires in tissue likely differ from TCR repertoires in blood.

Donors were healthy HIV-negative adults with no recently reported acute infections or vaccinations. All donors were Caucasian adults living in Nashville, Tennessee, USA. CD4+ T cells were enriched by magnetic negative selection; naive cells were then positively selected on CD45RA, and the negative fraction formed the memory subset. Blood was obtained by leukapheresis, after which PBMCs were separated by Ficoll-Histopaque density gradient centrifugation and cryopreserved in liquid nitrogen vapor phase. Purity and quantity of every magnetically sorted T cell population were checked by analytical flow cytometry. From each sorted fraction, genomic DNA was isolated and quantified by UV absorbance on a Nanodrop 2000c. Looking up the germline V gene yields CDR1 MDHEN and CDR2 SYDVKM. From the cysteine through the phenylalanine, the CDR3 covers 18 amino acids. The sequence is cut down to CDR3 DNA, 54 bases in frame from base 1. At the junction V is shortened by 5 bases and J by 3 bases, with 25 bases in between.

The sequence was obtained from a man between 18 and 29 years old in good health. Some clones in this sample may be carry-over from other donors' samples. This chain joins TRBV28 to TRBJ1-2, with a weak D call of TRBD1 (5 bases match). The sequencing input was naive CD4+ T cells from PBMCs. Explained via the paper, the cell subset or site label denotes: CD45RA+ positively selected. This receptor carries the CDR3 CASSLGVGRGEGYYGYTF. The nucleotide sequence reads TGTGCCAGCAGTCTTGGGGTGGGGAGGGGAGAAGGGTACTATGGCTACACCTTC.